The clone carrying this T cell receptor beta chain was found once. Sequencing was performed with immunoSEQ multiplex PCR; in TCRdb, only in-frame clones are kept and a portion is missing. Of 300,000 or so clones listed, roughly 86% are singletons. The CDR3 is 13 residues long. CDR1 is KGHDR and CDR2 is SFDVKD in the germline V gene. V was trimmed by 4 bases and J by 3 bases, leaving 8 bases between them. This specimen comes from a study of blood T cell repertoires in COVID-19. The sequence was collected from a man between 65 and 85 years old with acute or convalescent COVID-19. Specimen: peripheral blood. V is TRBV24-1 and J is TRBJ2-5, with D possibly being TRBD2 (6 bases). CDR3 sequence (DNA): TGTGCCACCAGTGAATGGGGGGAAGAGACCCAGTACTTC. This codes for CATSEWGEETQYF.